Below, 23 T cell receptor beta chains from the same sample are listed, as sequenced in a study of cytomegalovirus exposure and HLA in healthy donors. Researchers ran the PCR with 60 Vbeta and 13 Jbeta primers. Here immunoSEQ multiplex PCR was the method, and the copy in TCRdb shows in-frame clones only, minus some. The repertoire holds about 190,000 clones, with over 70% as singletons. The sample consisted of PBMCs. These receptors all stem from a woman aged 18-29 years in good health and CMV-seronegative.

CDR3 protein: CASSHGTAYEQYF. Here the CDR3 DNA reads TGTGCCAGCAGCCACGGGACAGCTTACGAGCAGTACTTC. The V and J genes are TRBV7-9 and TRBJ2-7; TRBD1 matches at 7 bases. This CDR3 is 13 amino acids long. The germline V gene encodes CDR1 SEHNR and CDR2 FQNEAQ (reference sequence). V dropped 5 bases and J dropped 4; count of bases not matched to a gene: 5.

The gene calls are TRBV20-1 and TRBJ2-1; TRBD2 might be the D (5 bases). Germline CDR1 DFQATT, CDR2 SNEGSKA (reference sequence). The V end lost 0 bases, the J end lost 9 bases, and 6 bases lay between the germline ends. The CDR3 totals 11 residues. In DNA, the CDR3 is TGCAGTGCTAGAGATCGGGGTGAGCAGTTCTTC. Encoded protein: CSARDRGEQFF.

The count of this clone is one. The chain uses TRBV25-1 and TRBJ1-2; 9 positions match TRBD1. Trimming took 5 bases from V and 7 from J; bases not matched to a gene: 5. This CDR3 contains 13 residues. Germline V gives CDR1 MGHDK, CDR2 SYGVNS. This CDR3 is CASSRTGEGGYTF. In DNA form, the CDR3 reads TGTGCCAGCAGTCGGACAGGGGAAGGTGGCTACACCTTC.

This chain links TRBV23-1 with TRBJ2-1; 8 bases are a match to TRBD1. TRBV23-1 is given ORF status, its function remaining uncertain. The J segment lost 7 bases and the V segment lost 2 bases, leaving 7 bases of the junction unmatched. This CDR3 comprises 15 residues. The chain's CDR3 is CASSQSKDRVNEQFF. The CDR3 DNA is TGCGCCAGCAGTCAAAGTAAGGACAGGGTGAATGAGCAGTTCTTC.

The sample holds a few counts of this clone. The chain links TRBV4-1 to TRBJ2-3; D is undetermined. V was pared by 0 bases and J by 8 bases, with 6 bases between. Germline values: CDR1 MGHRA, CDR2 YSYEKL. The CDR3 has 12 residues. Here the CDR3 reads CASSQDLGTQYF. In nucleotides, the CDR3 is TGCGCCAGCAGCCAAGATCTCGGTACGCAGTATTTT.

This clone was seen a handful of times. The V gene is TRBV10-2, the J gene TRBJ2-6, with a possible D match to TRBD1 (6 bases). Germline CDR1 WSHSY, CDR2 SAAADI. This CDR3 is built from 14 residues. V lost 5 bases, J lost 2 bases, and 7 bases lay in between. This chain's CDR3 is CASSRGTGANVLTF. The CDR3 DNA reads as TGCGCCAGCAGTAGGGGGACTGGGGCCAACGTCCTGACTTTC.

This clone is a singleton in its sample. The rearrangement joins TRBV28 to TRBJ1-6, with D possibly TRBD1 on 5 matching bases. The CDR3 is 16 residues long. Germline CDR1 is MDHEN and CDR2 is SYDVKM. Deletions cut 5 bases from V and 2 bases from J, with 13 bases between. CDR3 coding DNA: TGTGCCAGCAGTCCCCCCGGGGGTGCCTATAATTCACCCCTCCACTTT. Protein product: CASSPPGGAYNSPLHF.

This clone appeared a few times. V gene TRBV6-1 combines with J gene TRBJ1-1, with D perhaps TRBD1 (5 bases). Looked up from germline, CDR1 is MNHNS and CDR2 is SASEGT. Trimming cost V 3 bases and J 4 bases, with 15 bases left between them. This CDR3 is built from 15 residues. CDR3 nucleotides: TGTGCCAGCAGTGAGGTGGTGGCAGGGTCCACTGAAGCTTTCTTT. Translation gives CASSEVVAGSTEAFF.

The chain is built from TRBV7-3 and TRBJ2-6; no clear D gene. CDR1 and CDR2 from the germline V gene are SGHTA and FQGTGA. The CDR3 is 13 residues long. The V end lost 8 bases, the J end lost 1 base, and 6 bases lay between the germline ends. The CDR3 reads CASSSSGANVLTF. CDR3 sequence (DNA): TGTGCCAGCTCCTCTTCTGGGGCCAACGTCCTGACTTTC.

The V and J genes are TRBV5-5 and TRBJ2-7; 8 bases align to TRBD2. The CDR3 extends over 17 amino acids. Germline V gene data show CDR1 as SGHKS and CDR2 as YYEKEE (reference sequence). The junction had 9 bases not matched to a gene; V was cut back by 1 base and J by 0 bases. CDR3 amino acids: CASSLYPSGGNSYEQYF. The CDR3 DNA is TGTGCCAGCAGCTTGTATCCCAGCGGGGGAAACTCCTACGAGCAGTACTTC. The full variable domain, with the rest looked up from reference TRBV5-5 and TRBJ2-7, is DAGVTQSPTHLIKTRGQQVTLRCSPISGHKSVSWYQQVLGQGPQFIFQYYEKEERGRGNFPDRFSARQFPNYSSELNVNALLLGDSALYLCASSLYPSGGNSYEQYFGPGTRLTVT.

The chain couples TRBV6-6 to TRBJ1-2; D remains ambiguous. The V gene's germline CDR1 is MNHNY and CDR2 SVGAGI (reference sequence). The V and J ends lost 2 bases and 0 bases respectively, with 7 bases between them. CDR3 length: 14 amino acids. CDR3 in amino acids: CASSYGGSNYGYTF. The CDR3 region has the DNA TGTGCCAGCAGTTACGGCGGTTCTAACTATGGCTACACCTTC.

V is TRBV30 and J is TRBJ1-1, with D possibly being TRBD1 (6 bases). V lost 5 bases to trimming and J lost 5 bases, with 15 bases between them. This CDR3 contains 13 residues. The germline gives CDR1 GTSNPN, CDR2 SVGIG (reference sequence). The CDR3: CAWGGTGTTEAFF. The CDR3, as DNA: TGTGCCTGGGGAGGAACAGGGACGACTGAAGCTTTCTTT. Using reference TRBV30 and TRBJ1-1 for the parts outside the CDR3, the full variable domain is SQTIHQWPATLVQPVGSPLSLECTVEGTSNPNLYWYRQAAGRGLQLLFYSVGIGQISSEVPQNLSASRPQDRQFILSSKKLLLSDSGFYLCAWGGTGTTEAFFGQGTRLTVV.

V usage is TRBV7-2 and J usage is TRBJ2-7; 7 nucleotides align to TRBD1. V shed 5 bases and J 4 bases; nucleotides not matched to a gene: 2. CDR1 SGHTA and CDR2 FQGNSA come from the germline V gene. The CDR3 has 12 amino acids. In DNA, the CDR3 is TGTGCCAGCAGCACACAGGGGTACGAGCAGTACTTC. Translation gives CASSTQGYEQYF.

V is TRBV5-1 and J is TRBJ1-1; TRBD1 might be the D (6 bases). The germline CDR1 and CDR2 sequences are SGHRS and YFSETQ. CDR3 length: 13 residues. V was clipped by 0 bases and J by 3 bases, with 6 bases between them. CDR3 sequence: CASSLGTDTEAFF. The CDR3 bases are TGCGCCAGCAGCTTGGGGACAGACACTGAAGCTTTCTTT.

V and J are TRBV7-8 and TRBJ1-6, with a possible D match to TRBD1 (6 bases). This CDR3 contains 16 residues. Germline V gives CDR1 SGHVS, CDR2 FQNEAQ. The germline V and J ends were trimmed by 5 bases and 0 bases, with 11 bases remaining between them. The CDR3, as DNA: TGTGCCAGCAGCCAGACAGGAAGCTCCTATAATTCACCCCTCCACTTT. Protein: CASSQTGSSYNSPLHF.

In this sample, this clone turned up a few times. V usage is TRBV2 and J usage is TRBJ2-1; 15 bases are shared with TRBD2. V gave up 4 bases and J gave up 7 bases; unmatched junction bases: 5. Germline loops: CDR1 SNHLY, CDR2 FYNNEI. There are 16 residues in the CDR3. CDR3 in amino acids: CASSAFGTSGRNEQFF. In nucleotides, the CDR3 is TGTGCCAGCAGTGCCTTCGGGACTAGCGGGAGGAATGAGCAGTTCTTC.

CDR3 bases: TGTGCCAGCAGTTTGAGCGGGACGGCCCCCTACGAGCAGTACTTC. Translation gives CASSLSGTAPYEQYF. The gene calls are TRBV28 and TRBJ2-5; 7 nucleotides match TRBD2. The better agreement between TRBJ2-7 and the DNA end casts doubt on the J call. This CDR3 has 15 residues. Per germline, CDR1 MDHEN and CDR2 SYDVKM.

The chain uses TRBV5-4 and TRBJ1-1; D gene uncertain. The CDR3 sequence is 14 residues long. Trimming took 4 bases from V and 0 from J, leaving 10 bases between them. Germline-derived CDR1 and CDR2 are SGHNT and YYREEE (reference sequence). The CDR3 loop is CASSIQIMNTEAFF. CDR3 bases: TGTGCCAGCAGCATACAGATAATGAACACTGAAGCTTTCTTT.

CDR3 region: CASSPLAPGSATDTQYF. CDR3 sequence (DNA): TGTGCCAGCTCACCCTTGGCCCCAGGCTCAGCAACAGATACGCAGTATTTT. The chain links TRBV18 to TRBJ2-3; D call uncertain. The V gene's germline CDR1 is KGHSH and CDR2 LQKENI. V dropped 3 bases and J dropped 3 bases, with 19 bases sitting between them. The CDR3 has 17 amino acids.

The chain has TRBV25-1 and TRBJ1-6, with a possible D match to TRBD1 (6 bases). This CDR3 has 13 amino acids. Per germline, CDR1 MGHDK and CDR2 SYGVNS. Deletions cut 7 bases from V and 7 bases from J, with 11 bases between. CDR3 DNA sequence: TGTGCCAGCAAGGGGACACGGAATTCACCCCTCCACTTT. Protein product: CASKGTRNSPLHF.

This rearrangement joins TRBV13 to TRBJ2-7; 7 nucleotides align to TRBD1. Germline loops: CDR1 PRHDT, CDR2 FYEKMQ (reference sequence). J gave up 3 bases and V 5 bases, and 7 bases lay outside the gene matches. This CDR3 spans 14 amino acids. CDR3 sequence reads: CASSELQGIYEQYF. For the CDR3, the DNA is TGTGCCAGCAGCGAATTACAGGGGATCTACGAGCAGTACTTC.

This clone has just a few counts. The CDR3 region is CASSSPGGYNEQFF. The CDR3 coding sequence is TGTGCCAGCAGCTCCCCCGGCGGTTACAATGAGCAGTTCTTC. The chain combines TRBV7-9 with TRBJ2-1; no clear D. With 4 bases removed from V and 4 bases from J, the gap between germline ends came to 11 bases. Germline CDR1 SEHNR, CDR2 FQNEAQ (reference sequence). The CDR3 contains 14 residues. Full variable domain (missing parts from reference TRBV7-9 and TRBJ2-1): DTGVSQNPRHKITKRGQNVTFRCDPISEHNRLYWYRQTLGQGPEFLTYFQNEAQLEKSRLLSDRFSAERPKGSFSTLEIQRTEQGDSAMYLCASSSPGGYNEQFFGPGTRLTVL.

The V call is TRBV6-1, the J call TRBJ1-5; 7 bases align to TRBD1. V was clipped by 0 bases and J by 5 bases; unmatched bases: 7. The length of the CDR3 is 16 residues. Germline V gene sequence: CDR1 MNHNS, CDR2 SASEGT. CDR3 nucleotide sequence: TGTGCCAGCAGTGAAGCCACCCAGGGGGGTGATCAGCCCCAGCATTTT. The encoded protein is CASSEATQGGDQPQHF.